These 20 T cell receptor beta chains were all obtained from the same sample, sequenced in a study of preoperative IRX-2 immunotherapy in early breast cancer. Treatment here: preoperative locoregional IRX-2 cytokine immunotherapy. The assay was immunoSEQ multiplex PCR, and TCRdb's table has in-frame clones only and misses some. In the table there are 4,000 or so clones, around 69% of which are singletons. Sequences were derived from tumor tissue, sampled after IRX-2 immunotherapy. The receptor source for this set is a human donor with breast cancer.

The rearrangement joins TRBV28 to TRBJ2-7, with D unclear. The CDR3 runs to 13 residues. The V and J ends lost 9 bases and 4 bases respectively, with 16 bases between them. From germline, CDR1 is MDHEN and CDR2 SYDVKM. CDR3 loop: CASEEQFTYEQYF. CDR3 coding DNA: TGTGCCAGTGAGGAACAGTTCACGTACGAGCAGTACTTC.

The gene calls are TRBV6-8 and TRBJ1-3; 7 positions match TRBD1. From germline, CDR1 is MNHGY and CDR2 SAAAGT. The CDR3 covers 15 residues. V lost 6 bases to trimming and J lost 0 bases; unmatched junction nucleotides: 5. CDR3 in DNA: TGTGCCAGCAGCCGCCGGGACAGCTCTGGAAACACCATATATTTT. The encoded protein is CASSRRDSSGNTIYF.

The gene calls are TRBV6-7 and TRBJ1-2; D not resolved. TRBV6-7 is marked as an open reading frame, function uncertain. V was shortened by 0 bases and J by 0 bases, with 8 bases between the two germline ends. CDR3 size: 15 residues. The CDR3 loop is CASSYSLQANYGYTF. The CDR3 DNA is TGTGCCAGCAGTTACTCACTTCAGGCTAACTATGGCTACACCTTC.

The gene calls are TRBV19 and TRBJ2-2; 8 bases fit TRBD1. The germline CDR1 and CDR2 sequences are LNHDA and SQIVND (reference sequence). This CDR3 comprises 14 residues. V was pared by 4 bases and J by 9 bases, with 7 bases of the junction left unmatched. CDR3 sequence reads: CASSTRTGLRELFF. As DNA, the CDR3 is TGTGCCAGTAGTACCAGGACAGGGTTACGGGAGCTGTTTTTT.

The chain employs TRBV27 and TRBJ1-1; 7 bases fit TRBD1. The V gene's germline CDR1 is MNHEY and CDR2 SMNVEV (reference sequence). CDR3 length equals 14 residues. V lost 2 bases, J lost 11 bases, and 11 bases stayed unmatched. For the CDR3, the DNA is TGTGCCAGCAGTTTAGACAGGGTAGAAAACGAGGCTTTCTTT. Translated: CASSLDRVENEAFF.

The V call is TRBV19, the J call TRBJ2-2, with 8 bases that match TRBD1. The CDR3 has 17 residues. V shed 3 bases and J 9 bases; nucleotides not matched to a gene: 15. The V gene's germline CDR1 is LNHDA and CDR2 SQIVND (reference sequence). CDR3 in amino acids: CASSIQRTGHTKRELFF. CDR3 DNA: TGTGCCAGTAGTATTCAGCGGACAGGGCATACCAAACGGGAGCTGTTTTTT.

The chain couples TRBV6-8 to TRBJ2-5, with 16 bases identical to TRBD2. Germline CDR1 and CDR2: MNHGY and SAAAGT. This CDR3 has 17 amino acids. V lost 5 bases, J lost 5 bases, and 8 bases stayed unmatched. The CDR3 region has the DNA TGTGCCAGCAGTCAAGGGACTAGCGGGAGGGCTAGGGAGACCCAGTACTTC. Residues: CASSQGTSGRARETQYF.

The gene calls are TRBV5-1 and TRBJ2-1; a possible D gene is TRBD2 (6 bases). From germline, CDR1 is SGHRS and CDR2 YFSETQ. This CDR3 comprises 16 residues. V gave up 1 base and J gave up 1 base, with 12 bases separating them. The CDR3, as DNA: TGCGCCAGCAGCTTGAGGAGTGGGGGGTCCTACAATGAGCAGTTCTTC. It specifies CASSLRSGGSYNEQFF.

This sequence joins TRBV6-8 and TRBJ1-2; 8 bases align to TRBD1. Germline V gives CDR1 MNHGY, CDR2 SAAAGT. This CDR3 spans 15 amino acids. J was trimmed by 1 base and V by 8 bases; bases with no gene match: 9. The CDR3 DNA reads TGTGCCAGCCAGGGGGCAGGGTGGAATAACTATGGCTACACCTTC. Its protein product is CASQGAGWNNYGYTF.

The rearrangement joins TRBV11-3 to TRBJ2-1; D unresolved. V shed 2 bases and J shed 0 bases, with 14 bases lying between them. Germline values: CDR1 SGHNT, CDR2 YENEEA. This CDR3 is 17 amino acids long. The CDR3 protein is CASSLKLRLSSYNEQFF. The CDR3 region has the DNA TGTGCCAGCAGCTTAAAGTTGCGGCTGAGCTCCTACAATGAGCAGTTCTTC.

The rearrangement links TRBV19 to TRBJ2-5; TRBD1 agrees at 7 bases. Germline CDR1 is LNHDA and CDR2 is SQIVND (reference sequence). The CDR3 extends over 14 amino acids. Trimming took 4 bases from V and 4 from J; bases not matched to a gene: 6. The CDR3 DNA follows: TGTGCCAGTAGTACCAAGACAGGGACAGAGACCCAGTACTTC. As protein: CASSTKTGTETQYF.

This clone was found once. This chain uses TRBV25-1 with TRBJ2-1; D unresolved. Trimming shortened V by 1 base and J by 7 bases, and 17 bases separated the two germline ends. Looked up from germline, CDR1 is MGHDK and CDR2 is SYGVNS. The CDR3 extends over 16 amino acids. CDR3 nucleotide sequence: TGTGCCAGCAGTGAATCCCCCACAAGGTCAGAAAATGAGCAGTTCTTC. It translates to CASSESPTRSENEQFF.

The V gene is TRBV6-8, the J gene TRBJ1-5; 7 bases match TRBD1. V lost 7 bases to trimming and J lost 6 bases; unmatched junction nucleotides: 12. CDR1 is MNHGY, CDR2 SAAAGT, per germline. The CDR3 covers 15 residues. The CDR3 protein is CASTTGTAGSQPQHF. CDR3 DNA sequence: TGTGCCAGCACCACCGGGACAGCGGGAAGTCAGCCCCAGCATTTT.

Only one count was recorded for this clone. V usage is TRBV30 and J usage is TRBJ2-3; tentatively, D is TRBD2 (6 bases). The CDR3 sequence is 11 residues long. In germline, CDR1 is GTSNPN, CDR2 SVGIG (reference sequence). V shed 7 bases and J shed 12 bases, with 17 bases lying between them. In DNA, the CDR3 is TGTGCCTCTCACCTCGGGGGTACACAGTATTTT. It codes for CASHLGGTQYF.

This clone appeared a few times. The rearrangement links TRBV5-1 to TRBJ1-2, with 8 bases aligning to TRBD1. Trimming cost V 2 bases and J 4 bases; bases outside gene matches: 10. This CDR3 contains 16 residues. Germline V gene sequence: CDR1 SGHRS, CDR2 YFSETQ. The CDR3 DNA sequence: TGCGCCAGCAGCTTCCTGGCAGGGGGCGCCGGCTATGGCTACACCTTC. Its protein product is CASSFLAGGAGYGYTF. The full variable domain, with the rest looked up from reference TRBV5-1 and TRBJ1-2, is KAGVTQTPRYLIKTRGQQVTLSCSPISGHRSVSWYQQTPGQGLQFLFEYFSETQRNKGNFPGRFSGRQFSNSRSEMNVSTLELGDSALYLCASSFLAGGAGYGYTFGSGTRLTVV.

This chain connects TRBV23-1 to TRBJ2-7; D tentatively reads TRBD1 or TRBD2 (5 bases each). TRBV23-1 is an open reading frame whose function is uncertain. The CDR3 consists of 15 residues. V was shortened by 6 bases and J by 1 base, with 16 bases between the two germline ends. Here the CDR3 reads CASSSPGRSSYEQYF. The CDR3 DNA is TGCGCCAGCAGCAGCCCGGGACGAAGTTCCTACGAGCAGTACTTC.

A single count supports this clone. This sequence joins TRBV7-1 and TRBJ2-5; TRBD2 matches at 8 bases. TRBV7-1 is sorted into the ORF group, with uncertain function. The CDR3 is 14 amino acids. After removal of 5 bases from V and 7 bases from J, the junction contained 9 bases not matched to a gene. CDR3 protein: CASSPGGVLGTQYF. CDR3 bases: TGTGCCAGCAGCCCGGGAGGGGTCTTGGGGACCCAGTACTTC.

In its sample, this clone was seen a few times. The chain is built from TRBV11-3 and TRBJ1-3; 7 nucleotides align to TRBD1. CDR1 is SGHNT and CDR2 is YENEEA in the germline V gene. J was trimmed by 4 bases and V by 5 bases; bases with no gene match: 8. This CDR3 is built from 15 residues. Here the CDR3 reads CASSPRTGTGNTIYF. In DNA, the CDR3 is TGTGCCAGCAGCCCACGGACAGGCACAGGAAACACCATATATTTT.

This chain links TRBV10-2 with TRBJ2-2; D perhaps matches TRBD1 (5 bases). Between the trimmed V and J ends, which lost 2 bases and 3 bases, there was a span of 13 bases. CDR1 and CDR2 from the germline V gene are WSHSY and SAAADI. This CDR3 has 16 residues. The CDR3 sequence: CASSEGAPRDTGELFF. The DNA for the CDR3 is TGCGCCAGCAGTGAGGGGGCCCCAAGGGACACCGGGGAGCTGTTTTTT.

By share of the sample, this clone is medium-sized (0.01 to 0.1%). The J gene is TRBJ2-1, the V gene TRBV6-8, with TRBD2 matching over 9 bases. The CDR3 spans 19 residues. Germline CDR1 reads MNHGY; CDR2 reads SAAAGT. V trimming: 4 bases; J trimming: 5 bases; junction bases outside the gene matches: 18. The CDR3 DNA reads TGTGCCAGCAGTTCCTTCCCTGGGCGGCTAGCGGGATCCCACAATGAGCAGTTCTTC. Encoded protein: CASSSFPGRLAGSHNEQFF.